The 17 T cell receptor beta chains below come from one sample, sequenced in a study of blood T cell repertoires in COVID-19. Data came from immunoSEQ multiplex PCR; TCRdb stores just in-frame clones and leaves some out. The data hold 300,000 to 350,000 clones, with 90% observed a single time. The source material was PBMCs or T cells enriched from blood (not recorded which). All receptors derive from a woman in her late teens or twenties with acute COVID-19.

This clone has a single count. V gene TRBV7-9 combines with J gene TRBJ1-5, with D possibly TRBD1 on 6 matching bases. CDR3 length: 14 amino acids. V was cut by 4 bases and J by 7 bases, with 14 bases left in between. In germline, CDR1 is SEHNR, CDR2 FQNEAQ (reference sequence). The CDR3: CASSSGVPPQPQHF. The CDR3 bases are TGTGCCAGCAGCTCAGGGGTACCCCCCCAGCCCCAGCATTTT.

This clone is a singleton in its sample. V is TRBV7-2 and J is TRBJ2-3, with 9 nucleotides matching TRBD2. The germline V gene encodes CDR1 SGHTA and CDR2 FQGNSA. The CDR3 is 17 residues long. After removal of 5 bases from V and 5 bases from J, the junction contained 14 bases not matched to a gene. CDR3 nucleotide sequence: TGTGCCAGCAGCCGGCTCATAGGACTAGCGACCAGAGATACGCAGTATTTT. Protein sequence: CASSRLIGLATRDTQYF.

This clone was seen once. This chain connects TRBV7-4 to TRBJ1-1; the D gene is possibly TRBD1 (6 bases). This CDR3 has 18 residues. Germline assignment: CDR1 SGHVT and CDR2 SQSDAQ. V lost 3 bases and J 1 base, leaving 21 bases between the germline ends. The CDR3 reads CASSFPEMTGLPNTEAFF. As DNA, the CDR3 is TGTGCCAGCAGCTTCCCGGAAATGACAGGCCTTCCGAACACTGAAGCTTTCTTT.

CDR3 coding DNA: TGTGCCAGCAGTTTTACCGGGGAGGAGTACTTC. Its translation: CASSFTGEEYF. This chain uses TRBV27 with TRBJ2-4, with D tentatively TRBD2 (6 bases). CDR1 is MNHEY and CDR2 is SMNVEV in the germline V gene (reference sequence). The CDR3 is 11 amino acids. Deletions cut 3 bases from V and 14 bases from J, with 11 bases between.

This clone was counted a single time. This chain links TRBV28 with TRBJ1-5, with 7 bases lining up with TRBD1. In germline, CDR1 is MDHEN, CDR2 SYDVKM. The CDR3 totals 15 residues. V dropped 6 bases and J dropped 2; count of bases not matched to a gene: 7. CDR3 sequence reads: CASSLQTGGNQPQHF. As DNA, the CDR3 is TGTGCCAGCAGCTTACAAACAGGGGGCAATCAGCCCCAGCATTTT.

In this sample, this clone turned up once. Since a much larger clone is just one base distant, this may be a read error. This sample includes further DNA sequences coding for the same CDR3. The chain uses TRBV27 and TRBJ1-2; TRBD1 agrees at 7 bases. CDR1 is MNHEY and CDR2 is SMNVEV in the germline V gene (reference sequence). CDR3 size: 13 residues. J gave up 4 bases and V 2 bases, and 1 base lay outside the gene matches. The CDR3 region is CASSLQGGYGYTF. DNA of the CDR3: TGTGCCAGCAGTTTACAGGGGGGCTATGGCTACACCTTC.

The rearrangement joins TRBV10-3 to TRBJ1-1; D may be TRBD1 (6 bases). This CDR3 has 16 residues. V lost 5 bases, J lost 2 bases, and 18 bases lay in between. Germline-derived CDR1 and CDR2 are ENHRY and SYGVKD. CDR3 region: CAISTPTGKANTEAFF. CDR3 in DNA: TGTGCCATCAGTACACCTACAGGGAAGGCAAACACTGAAGCTTTCTTT.

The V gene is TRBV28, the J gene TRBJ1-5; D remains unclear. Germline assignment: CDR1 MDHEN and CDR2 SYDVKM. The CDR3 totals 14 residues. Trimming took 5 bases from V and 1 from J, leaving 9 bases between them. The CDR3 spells CASSLDGSNQPQHF. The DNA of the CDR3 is TGTGCCAGCAGTCTCGACGGGAGCAATCAGCCCCAGCATTTT.

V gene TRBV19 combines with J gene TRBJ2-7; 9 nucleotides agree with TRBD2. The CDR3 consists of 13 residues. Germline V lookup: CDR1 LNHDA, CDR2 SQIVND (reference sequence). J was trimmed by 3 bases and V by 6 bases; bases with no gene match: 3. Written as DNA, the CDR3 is TGTGCCAGTAGGCTAGCGGGGAACTACGAGCAGTACTTC. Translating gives CASRLAGNYEQYF.

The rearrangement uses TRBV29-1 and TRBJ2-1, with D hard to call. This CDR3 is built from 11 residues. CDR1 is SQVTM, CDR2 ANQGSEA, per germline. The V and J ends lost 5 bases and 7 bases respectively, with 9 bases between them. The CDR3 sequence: CSVRPANEQFF. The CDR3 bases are TGCAGCGTTCGGCCAGCGAATGAGCAGTTCTTC.

As DNA, the CDR3 is TGTGCCAGCACCCCCTCGTACACGGGTGGTGAAGCTTTCTTT. Protein: CASTPSYTGGEAFF. The chain uses TRBV28 and TRBJ1-1; no firm D call. The CDR3 contains 14 residues. Germline V lookup: CDR1 MDHEN, CDR2 SYDVKM. V lost 7 bases to trimming and J lost 7 bases, with 19 bases between them.

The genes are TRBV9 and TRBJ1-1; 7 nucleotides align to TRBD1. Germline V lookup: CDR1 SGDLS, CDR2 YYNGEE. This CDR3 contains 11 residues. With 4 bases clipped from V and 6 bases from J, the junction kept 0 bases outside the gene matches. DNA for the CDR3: TGTGCCAGCAGCAGGGGGCCTGAAGCTTTCTTT. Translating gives CASSRGPEAFF.

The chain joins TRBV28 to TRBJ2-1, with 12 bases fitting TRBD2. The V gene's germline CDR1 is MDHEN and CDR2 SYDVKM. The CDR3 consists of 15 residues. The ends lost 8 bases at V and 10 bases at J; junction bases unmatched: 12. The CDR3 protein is CASGTLAGGPGEQFF. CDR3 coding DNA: TGTGCCAGCGGGACTCTAGCGGGAGGGCCGGGCGAGCAGTTCTTC.

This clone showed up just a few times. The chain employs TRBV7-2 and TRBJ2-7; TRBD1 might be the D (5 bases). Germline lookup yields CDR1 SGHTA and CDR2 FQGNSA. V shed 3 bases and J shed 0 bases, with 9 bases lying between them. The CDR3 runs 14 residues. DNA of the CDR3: TGTGCCAGCAGCTTGGGGCTTCTCTCCTACGAGCAGTACTTC. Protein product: CASSLGLLSYEQYF.

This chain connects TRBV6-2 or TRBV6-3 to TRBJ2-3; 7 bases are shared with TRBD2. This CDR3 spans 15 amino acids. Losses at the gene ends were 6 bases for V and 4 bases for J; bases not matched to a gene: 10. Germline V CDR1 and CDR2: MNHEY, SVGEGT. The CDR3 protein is CASSRAGNLPDTQYF. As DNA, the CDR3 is TGTGCCAGCAGCCGAGCGGGAAACTTACCAGATACGCAGTATTTT.

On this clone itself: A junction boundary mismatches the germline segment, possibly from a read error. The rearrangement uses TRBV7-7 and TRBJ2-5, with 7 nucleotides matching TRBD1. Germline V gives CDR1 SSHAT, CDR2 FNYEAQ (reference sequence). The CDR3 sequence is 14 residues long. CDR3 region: CASSSGQDQETQYF. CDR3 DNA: TGTGCTAGCAGCTCCGGACAGGACCAAGAGACCCAGTACTTC.

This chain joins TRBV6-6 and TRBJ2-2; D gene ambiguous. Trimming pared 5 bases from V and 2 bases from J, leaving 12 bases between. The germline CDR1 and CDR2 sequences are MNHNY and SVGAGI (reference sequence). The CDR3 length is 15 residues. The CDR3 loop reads CASSAIGDNTGELFF. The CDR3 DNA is TGTGCCAGCAGTGCTATAGGAGATAACACCGGGGAGCTGTTTTTT.